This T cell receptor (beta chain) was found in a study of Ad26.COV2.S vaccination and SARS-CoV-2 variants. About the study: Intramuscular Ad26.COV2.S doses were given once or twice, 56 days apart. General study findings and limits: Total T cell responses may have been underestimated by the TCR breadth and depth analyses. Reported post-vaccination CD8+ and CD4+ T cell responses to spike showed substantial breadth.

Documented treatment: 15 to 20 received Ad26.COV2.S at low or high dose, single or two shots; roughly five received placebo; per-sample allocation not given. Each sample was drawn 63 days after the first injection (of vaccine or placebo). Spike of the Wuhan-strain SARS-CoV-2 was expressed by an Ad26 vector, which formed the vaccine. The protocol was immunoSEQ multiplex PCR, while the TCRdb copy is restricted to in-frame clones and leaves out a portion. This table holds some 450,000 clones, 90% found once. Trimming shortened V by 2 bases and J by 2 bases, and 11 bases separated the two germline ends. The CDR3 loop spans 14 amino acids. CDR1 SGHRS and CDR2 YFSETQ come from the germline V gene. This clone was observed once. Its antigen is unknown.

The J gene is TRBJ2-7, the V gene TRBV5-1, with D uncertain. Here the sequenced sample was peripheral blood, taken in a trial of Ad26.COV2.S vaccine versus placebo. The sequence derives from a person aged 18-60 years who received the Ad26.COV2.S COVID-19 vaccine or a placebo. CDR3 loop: CASSLLQVPYEQYF. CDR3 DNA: TGCGCCAGCAGCTTACTGCAGGTCCCCTACGAGCAGTACTTC.